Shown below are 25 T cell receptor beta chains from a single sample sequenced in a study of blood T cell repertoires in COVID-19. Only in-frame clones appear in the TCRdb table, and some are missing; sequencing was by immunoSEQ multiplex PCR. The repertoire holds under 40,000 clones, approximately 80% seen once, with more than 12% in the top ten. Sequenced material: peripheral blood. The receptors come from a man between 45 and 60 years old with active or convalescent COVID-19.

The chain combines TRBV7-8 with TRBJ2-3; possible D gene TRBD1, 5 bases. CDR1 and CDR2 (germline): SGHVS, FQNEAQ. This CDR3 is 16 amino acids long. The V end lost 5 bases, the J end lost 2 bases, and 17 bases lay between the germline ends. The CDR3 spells CASSPLGLEYTDTQYF. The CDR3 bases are TGTGCCAGCAGCCCCTTGGGGCTAGAATACACAGATACGCAGTATTTT.

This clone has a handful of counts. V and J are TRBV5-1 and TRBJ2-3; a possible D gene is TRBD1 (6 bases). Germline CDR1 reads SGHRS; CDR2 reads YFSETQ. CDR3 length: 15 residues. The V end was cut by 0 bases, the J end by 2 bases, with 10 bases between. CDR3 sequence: CASSLGTVYTDTQYF. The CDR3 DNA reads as TGCGCCAGCAGCTTGGGGACAGTTTACACAGATACGCAGTATTTT.

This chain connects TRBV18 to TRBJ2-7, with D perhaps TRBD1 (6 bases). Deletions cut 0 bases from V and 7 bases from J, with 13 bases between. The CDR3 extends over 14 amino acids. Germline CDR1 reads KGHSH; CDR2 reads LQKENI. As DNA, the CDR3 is TGTGCCAGCTCACCACCCTCAGGGGAAGAAGAGCAGTACTTC. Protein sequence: CASSPPSGEEEQYF.

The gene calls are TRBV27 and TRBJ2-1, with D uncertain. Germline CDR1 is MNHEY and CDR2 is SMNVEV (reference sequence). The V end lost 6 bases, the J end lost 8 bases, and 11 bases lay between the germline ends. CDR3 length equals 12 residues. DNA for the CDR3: TGTGCCAGCAGCCCCCCATTCCATGAGCAGTTCTTC. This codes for CASSPPFHEQFF.

The CDR3 region is CATSEYNATGSEETQYF. In DNA, the CDR3 is TGTGCCACCAGTGAGTACAACGCGACAGGGTCAGAGGAGACCCAGTACTTC. The rearrangement links TRBV24-1 to TRBJ2-5; 7 bases match TRBD1. The CDR3 spans 17 residues. Per germline, CDR1 KGHDR and CDR2 SFDVKD. Losses at the gene ends were 4 bases for V and 5 bases for J; bases not matched to a gene: 15.

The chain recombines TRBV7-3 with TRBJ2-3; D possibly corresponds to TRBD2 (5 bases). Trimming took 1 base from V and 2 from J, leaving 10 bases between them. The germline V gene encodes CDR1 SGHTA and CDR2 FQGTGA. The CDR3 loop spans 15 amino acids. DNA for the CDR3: TGTGCCAGCAGCTTAAATGGAGGACCCACAGATACGCAGTATTTT. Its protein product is CASSLNGGPTDTQYF.

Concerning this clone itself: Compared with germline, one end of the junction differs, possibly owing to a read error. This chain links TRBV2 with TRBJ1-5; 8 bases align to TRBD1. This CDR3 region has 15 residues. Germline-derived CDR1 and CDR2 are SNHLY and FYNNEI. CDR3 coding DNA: TGTGCCAGCAGAACGGGACAGGCGAGCAGTCAGCCCCAGCATTTT. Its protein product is CASRTGQASSQPQHF.

In nucleotides, the CDR3 is TGTGCCTGGAGTAACAGGGGGGCCGGGGAGCTGTTTTTT. Protein: CAWSNRGAGELFF. This sequence joins TRBV30 and TRBJ2-2; 8 bases align to TRBD1. In germline, CDR1 is GTSNPN, CDR2 SVGIG (reference sequence). V was pared by 2 bases and J by 6 bases, with 2 bases of the junction left unmatched. CDR3 size: 13 residues.

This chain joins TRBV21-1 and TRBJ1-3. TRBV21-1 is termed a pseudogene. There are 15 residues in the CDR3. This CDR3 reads CASSRPGLAGNTIYF. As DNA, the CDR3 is TGTGCCAGCAGTCGACCGGGATTAGCTGGAAACACCATATATTTT.

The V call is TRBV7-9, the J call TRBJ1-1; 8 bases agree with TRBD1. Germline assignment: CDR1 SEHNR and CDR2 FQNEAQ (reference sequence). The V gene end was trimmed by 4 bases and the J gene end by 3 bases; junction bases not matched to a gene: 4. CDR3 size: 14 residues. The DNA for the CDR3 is TGTGCCAGCAGCTCAGGGGGCGCGTACACTGAAGCTTTCTTT. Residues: CASSSGGAYTEAFF.

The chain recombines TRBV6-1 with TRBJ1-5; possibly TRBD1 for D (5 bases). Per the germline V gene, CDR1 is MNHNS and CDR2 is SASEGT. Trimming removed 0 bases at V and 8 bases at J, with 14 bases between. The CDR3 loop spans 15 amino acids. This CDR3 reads CASSEALTAGKPQHF. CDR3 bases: TGTGCCAGCAGTGAAGCGCTTACGGCAGGGAAGCCCCAGCATTTT.

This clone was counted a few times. Here the CDR3 reads CAWSVISSNQPQHF. The CDR3 coding sequence is TGTGCCTGGAGTGTAATTTCGAGCAATCAGCCCCAGCATTTT. The V gene is TRBV30, the J gene TRBJ1-5; D unclear. Germline CDR1 is GTSNPN and CDR2 is SVGIG (reference sequence). Trimming took off 0 bases at V and 1 base at J, with 7 bases between the two ends. This CDR3 has 14 amino acids.

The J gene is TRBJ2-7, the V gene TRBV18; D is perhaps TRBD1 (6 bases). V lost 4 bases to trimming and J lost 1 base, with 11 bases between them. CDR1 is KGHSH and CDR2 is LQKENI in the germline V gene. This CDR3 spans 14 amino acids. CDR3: CASSRNRDSYEQYF. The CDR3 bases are TGTGCCAGCTCACGGAACAGGGATTCCTACGAGCAGTACTTC.

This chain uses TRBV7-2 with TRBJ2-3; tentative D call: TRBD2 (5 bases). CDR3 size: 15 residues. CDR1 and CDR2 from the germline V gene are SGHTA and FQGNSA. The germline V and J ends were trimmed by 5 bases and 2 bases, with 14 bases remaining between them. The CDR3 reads CASSEERLPTDTQYF. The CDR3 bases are TGTGCCAGCAGCGAGGAGAGACTACCCACAGATACGCAGTATTTT.

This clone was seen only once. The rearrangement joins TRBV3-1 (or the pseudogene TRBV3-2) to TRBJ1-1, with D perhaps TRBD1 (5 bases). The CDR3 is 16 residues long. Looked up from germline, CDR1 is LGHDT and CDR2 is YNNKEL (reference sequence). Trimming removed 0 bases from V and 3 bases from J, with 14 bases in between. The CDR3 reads CASSQDQGELDTEAFF. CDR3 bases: TGTGCCAGCAGCCAAGATCAAGGGGAATTGGACACTGAAGCTTTCTTT.

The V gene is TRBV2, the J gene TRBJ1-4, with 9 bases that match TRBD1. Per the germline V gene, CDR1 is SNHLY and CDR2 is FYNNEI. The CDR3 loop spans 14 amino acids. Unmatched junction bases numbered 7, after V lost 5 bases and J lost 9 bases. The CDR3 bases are TGTGCCAGCAGTTCCGGGACAGGGTTCCAAAAACTGTTTTTT. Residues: CASSSGTGFQKLFF.

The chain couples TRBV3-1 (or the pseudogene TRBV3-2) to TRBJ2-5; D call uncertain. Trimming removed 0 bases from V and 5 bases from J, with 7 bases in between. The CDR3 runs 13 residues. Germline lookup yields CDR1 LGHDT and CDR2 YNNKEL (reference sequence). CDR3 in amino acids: CASSQDPGETQYF. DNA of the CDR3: TGTGCCAGCAGCCAAGACCCCGGGGAGACCCAGTACTTC.

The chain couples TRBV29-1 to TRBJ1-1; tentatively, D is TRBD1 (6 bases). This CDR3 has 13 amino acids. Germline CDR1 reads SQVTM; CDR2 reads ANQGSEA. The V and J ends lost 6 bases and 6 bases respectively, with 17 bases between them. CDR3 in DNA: TGCAGCGTCGCACAGGGTAGGCACGCTGAAGCTTTCTTT. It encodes CSVAQGRHAEAFF.

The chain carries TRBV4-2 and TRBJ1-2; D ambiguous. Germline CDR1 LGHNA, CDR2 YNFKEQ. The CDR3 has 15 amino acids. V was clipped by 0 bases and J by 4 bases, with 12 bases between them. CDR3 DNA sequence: TGTGCCAGCAGCCAAGATGTGGGCAGGTTCTATGGCTACACCTTC. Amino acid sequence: CASSQDVGRFYGYTF.

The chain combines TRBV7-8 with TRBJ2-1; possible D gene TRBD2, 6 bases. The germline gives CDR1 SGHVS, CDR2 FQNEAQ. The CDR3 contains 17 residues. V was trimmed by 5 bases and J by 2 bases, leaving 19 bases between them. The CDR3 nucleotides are TGTGCCAGCAGCCCGAGACCCAGCGGGTATACCTACAATGAGCAGTTCTTC. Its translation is CASSPRPSGYTYNEQFF.

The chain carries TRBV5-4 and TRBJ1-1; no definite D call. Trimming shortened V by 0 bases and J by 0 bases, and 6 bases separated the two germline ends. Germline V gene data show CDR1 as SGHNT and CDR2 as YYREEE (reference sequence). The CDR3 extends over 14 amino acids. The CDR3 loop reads CASSLVPVNTEAFF. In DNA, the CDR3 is TGTGCCAGCAGCTTGGTCCCGGTGAACACTGAAGCTTTCTTT.

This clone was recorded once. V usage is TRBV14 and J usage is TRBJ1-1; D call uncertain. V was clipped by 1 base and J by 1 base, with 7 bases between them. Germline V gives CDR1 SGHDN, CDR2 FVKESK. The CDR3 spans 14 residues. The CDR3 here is CASSQVRGNTEAFF. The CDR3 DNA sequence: TGTGCCAGCAGCCAAGTGCGGGGGAACACTGAAGCTTTCTTT.

The CDR3 region has the DNA TGCAGCGTTGGACGACAGGCTGGGGAAGCTTTCTTT. It encodes CSVGRQAGEAFF. This chain joins TRBV29-1 and TRBJ1-1; possible D gene TRBD1, 6 bases. Germline assignment: CDR1 SQVTM and CDR2 ANQGSEA. Trimming left V 4 bases short and J 8 bases short, with 14 bases between. CDR3 length: 12 amino acids.

CDR3 sequence reads: CASSVAGSGAQGRNTIYF. CDR3 bases: TGTGCCAGCAGCGTAGCCGGGTCAGGGGCCCAGGGGAGAAACACCATATATTTT. The chain employs TRBV9 and TRBJ1-3; maybe TRBD1 (6 bases). Germline V gene data show CDR1 as SGDLS and CDR2 as YYNGEE. This CDR3 has 18 amino acids. With 0 bases removed from V and 5 bases from J, the gap between germline ends came to 21 bases.

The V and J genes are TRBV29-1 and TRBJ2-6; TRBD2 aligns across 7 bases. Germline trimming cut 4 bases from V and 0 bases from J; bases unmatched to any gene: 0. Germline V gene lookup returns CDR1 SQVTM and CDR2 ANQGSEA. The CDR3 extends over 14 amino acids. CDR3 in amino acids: CSVGGGSGANVLTF. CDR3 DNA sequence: TGCAGCGTTGGCGGGGGCTCTGGGGCCAACGTCCTGACTTTC.